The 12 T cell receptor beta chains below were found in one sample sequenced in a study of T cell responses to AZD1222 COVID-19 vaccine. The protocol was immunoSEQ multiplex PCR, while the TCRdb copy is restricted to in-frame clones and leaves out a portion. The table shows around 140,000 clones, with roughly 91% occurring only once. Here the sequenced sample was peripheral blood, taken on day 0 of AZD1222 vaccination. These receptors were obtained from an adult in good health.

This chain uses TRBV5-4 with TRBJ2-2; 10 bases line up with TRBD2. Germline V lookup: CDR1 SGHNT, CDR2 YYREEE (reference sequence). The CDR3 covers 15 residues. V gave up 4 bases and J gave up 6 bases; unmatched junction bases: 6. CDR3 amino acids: CASSHSGRIAGELFF. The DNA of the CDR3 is TGTGCCAGCAGCCATAGCGGGAGGATCGCCGGGGAGCTGTTTTTT.

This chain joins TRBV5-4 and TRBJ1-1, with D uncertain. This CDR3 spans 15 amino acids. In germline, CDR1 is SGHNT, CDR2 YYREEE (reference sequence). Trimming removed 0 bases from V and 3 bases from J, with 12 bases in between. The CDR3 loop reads CASSLAGFSDTEAFF. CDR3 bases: TGTGCCAGCAGCTTGGCGGGTTTTAGCGACACTGAAGCTTTCTTT.

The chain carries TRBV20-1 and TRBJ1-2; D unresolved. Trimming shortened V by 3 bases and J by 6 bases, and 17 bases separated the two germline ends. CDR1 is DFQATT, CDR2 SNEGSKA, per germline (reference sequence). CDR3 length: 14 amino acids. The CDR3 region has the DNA TGCAGTGCTAGTCCGAGACTCAAAAGCGATGGCTACACCTTC. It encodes CSASPRLKSDGYTF.

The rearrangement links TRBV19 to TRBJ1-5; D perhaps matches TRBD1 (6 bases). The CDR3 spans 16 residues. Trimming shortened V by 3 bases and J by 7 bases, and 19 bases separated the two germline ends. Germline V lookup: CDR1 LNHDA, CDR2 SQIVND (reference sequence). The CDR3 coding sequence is TGTGCCAGTAGTATTTCGCAGGGGAGCTACGCCCAGCCCCAGCATTTT. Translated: CASSISQGSYAQPQHF.

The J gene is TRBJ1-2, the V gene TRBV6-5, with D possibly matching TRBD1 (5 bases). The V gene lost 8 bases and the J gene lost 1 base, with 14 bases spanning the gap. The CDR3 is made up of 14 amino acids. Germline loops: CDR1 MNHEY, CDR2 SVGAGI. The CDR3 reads CASGAGRVNYGYTF. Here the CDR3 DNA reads TGTGCCAGCGGGGCGGGGAGGGTTAACTATGGCTACACCTTC.

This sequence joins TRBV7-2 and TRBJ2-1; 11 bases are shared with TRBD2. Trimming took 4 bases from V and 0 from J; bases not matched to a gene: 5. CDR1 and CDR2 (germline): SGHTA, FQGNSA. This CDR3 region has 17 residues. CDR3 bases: TGTGCCAGCAGCTCGTTAGCGGGAGGGTTCTCCTACAATGAGCAGTTCTTC. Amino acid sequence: CASSSLAGGFSYNEQFF.

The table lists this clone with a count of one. The CDR3 loop reads CASSLRTGGNEQFF. CDR3 nucleotides: TGCGCCAGCAGCTTGAGGACAGGGGGAAATGAGCAGTTCTTC. V is TRBV5-1 and J is TRBJ2-1; 10 bases fit TRBD1. Per germline, CDR1 SGHRS and CDR2 YFSETQ. The V gene end was trimmed by 1 base and the J gene end by 7 bases; junction bases not matched to a gene: 2. This CDR3 has 14 residues. The full variable domain, in which reference TRBV5-1 and TRBJ2-1 provide the parts outside the CDR3, is KAGVTQTPRYLIKTRGQQVTLSCSPISGHRSVSWYQQTPGQGLQFLFEYFSETQRNKGNFPGRFSGRQFSNSRSEMNVSTLELGDSALYLCASSLRTGGNEQFFGPGTRLTVL.

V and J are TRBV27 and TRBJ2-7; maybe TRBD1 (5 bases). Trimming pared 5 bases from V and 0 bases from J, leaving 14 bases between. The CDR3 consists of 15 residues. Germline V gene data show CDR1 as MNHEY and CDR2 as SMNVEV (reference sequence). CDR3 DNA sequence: TGTGCCAGCAGTGGCAGGGTTCAGGGCTCCTACGAGCAGTACTTC. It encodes CASSGRVQGSYEQYF.

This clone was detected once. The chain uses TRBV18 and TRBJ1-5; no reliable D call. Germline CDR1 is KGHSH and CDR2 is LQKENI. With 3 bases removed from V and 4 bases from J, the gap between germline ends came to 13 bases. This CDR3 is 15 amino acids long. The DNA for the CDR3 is TGTGCCAGCTCACCGGGAGAAAGGAGTAATCAGCCCCAGCATTTT. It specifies CASSPGERSNQPQHF.

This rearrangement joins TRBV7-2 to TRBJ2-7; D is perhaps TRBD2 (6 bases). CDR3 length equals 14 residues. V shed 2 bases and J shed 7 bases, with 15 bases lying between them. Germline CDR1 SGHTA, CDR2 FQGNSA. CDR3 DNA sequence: TGTGCCAGCAGCTTAAGGGGACTTCGGGGGGAGCAGTACTTC. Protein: CASSLRGLRGEQYF.

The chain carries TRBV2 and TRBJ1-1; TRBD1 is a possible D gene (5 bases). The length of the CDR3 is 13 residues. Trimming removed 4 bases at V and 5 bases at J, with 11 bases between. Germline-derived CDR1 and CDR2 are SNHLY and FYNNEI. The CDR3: CASSGEGWTEAFF. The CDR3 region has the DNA TGTGCCAGCAGTGGAGAGGGGTGGACTGAAGCTTTCTTT.

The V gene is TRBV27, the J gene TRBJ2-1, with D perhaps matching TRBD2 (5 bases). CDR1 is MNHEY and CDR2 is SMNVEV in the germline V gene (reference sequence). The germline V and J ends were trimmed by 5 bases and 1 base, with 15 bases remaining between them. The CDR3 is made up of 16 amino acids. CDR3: CASSKLVSGSYNEQFF. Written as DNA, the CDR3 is TGTGCCAGCAGTAAACTCGTCTCGGGATCCTACAATGAGCAGTTCTTC.